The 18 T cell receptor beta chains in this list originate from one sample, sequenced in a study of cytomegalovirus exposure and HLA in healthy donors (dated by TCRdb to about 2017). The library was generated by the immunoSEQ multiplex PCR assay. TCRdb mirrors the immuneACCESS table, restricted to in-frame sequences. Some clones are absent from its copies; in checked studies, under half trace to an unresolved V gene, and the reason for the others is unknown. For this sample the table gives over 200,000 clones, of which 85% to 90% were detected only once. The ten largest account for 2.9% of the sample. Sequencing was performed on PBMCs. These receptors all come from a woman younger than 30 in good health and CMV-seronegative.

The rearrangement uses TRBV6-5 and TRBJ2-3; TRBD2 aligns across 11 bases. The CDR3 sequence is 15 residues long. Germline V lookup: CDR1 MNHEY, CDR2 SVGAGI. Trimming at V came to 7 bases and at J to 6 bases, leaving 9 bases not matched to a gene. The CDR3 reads CASTHSGRAEDTQYF. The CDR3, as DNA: TGTGCCAGCACACATAGCGGGAGGGCGGAGGATACGCAGTATTTT.

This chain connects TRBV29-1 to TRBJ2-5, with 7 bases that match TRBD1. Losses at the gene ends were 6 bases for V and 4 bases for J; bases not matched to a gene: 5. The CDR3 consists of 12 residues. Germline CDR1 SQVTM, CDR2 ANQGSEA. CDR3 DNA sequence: TGCAGCGTGGTGACAGGGCCAGAGACCCAGTACTTC. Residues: CSVVTGPETQYF.

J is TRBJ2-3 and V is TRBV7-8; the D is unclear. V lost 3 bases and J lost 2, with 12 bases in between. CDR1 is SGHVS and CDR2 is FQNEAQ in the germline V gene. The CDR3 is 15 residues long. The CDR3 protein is CASSFYPENTDTQYF. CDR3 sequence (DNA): TGTGCCAGCAGCTTTTACCCAGAAAACACAGATACGCAGTATTTT.

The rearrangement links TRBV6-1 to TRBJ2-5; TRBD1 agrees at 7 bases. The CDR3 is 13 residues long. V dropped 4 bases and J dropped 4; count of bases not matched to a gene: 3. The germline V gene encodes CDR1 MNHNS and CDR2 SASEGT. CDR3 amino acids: CASSVDRAETQYF. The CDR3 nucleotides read TGTGCCAGCAGTGTTGACAGGGCAGAGACCCAGTACTTC.

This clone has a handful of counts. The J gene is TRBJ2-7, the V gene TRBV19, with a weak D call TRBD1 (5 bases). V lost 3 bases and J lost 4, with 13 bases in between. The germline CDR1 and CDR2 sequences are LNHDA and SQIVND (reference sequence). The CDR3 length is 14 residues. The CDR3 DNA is TGTGCCAGTAGTATCGGTGGTGACAGTTACGAGCAGTACTTC. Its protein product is CASSIGGDSYEQYF.

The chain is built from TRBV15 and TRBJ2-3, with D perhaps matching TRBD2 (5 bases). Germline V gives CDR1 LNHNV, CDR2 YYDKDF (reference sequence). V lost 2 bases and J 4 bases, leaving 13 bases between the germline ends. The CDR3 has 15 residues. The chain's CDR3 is CATSRTSSGADTQYF. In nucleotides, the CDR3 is TGTGCCACCAGCAGAACTAGTTCTGGAGCAGATACGCAGTATTTT.

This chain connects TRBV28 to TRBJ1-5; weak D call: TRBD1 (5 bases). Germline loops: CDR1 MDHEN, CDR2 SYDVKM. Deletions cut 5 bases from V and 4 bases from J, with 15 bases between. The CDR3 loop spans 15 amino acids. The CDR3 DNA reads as TGTGCCAGCAGTCCTACGGGACTGGGGAATCAGCCCCAGCATTTT. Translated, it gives CASSPTGLGNQPQHF.

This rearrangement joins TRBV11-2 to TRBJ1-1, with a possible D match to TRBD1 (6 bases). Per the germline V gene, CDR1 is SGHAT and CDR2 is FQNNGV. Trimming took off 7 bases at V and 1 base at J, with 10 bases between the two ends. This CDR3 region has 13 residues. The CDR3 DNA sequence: TGTGCCAGCATAGGACAGCCGAACACTGAAGCTTTCTTT. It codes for CASIGQPNTEAFF.

This chain's CDR3 is CSAAEGHSRSYGYTF. In nucleotides, the CDR3 is TGCAGCGCCGCTGAGGGACATTCCCGGTCCTATGGCTACACCTTC. The chain recombines TRBV29-1 with TRBJ1-2; TRBD1 is a possible D gene (6 bases). The germline gives CDR1 SQVTM, CDR2 ANQGSEA. The CDR3 has 15 residues. Trimming removed 7 bases from V and 4 bases from J, with 22 bases in between.

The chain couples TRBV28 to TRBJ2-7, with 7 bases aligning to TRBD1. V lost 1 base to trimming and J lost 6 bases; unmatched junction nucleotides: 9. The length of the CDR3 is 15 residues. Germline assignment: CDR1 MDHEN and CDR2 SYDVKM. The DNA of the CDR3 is TGTGCCAGCAGTTTATATGACAGGGAGAGGGTCGAGCAGTACTTC. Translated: CASSLYDRERVEQYF.

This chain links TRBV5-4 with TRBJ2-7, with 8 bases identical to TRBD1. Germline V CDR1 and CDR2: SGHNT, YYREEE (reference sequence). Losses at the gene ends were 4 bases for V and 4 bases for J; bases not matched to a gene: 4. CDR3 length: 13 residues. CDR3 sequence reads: CASSGRTGYEQYF. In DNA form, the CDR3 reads TGTGCCAGCAGCGGGAGGACAGGGTACGAGCAGTACTTC.

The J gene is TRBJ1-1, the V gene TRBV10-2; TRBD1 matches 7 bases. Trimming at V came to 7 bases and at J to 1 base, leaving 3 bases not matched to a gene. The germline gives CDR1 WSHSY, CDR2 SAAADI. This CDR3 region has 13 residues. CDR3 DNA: TGCGCCAGCACCTACAGGGGGAACACTGAAGCTTTCTTT. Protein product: CASTYRGNTEAFF.

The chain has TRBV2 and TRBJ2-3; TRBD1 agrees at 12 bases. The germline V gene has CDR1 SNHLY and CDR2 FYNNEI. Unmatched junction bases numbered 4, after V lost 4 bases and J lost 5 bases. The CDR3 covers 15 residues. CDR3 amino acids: CASSAGTGGQDTQYF. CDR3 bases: TGTGCCAGCAGTGCCGGGACAGGGGGCCAAGATACGCAGTATTTT.

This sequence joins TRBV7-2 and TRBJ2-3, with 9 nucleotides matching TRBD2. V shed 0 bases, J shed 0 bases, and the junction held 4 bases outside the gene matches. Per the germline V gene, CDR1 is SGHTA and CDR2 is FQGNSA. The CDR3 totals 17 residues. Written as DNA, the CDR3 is TGTGCCAGCAGCTTAGCTAGTACTAGCGGGAGCACAGATACGCAGTATTTT. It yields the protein CASSLASTSGSTDTQYF. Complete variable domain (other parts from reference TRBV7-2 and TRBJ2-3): GAGVSQSPSNKVTEKGKDVELRCDPISGHTALYWYRQSLGQGLEFLIYFQGNSAPDKSGLPSDRFSAERTGGSVSTLTIQRTQQEDSAVYLCASSLASTSGSTDTQYFGPGTRLTVL.

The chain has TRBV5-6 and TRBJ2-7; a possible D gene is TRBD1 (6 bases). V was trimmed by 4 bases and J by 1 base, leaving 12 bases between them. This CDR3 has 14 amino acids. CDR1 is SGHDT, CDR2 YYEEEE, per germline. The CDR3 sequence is CASSRTVTSYEQYF. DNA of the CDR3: TGTGCCAGCAGCCGGACAGTTACATCCTACGAGCAGTACTTC.

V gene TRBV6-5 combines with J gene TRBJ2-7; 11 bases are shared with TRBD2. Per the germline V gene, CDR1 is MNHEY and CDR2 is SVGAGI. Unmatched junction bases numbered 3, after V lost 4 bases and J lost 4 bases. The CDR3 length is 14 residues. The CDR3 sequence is CASSSLAGGYEQYF. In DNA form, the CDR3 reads TGTGCCAGCAGTTCCCTAGCGGGAGGTTACGAGCAGTACTTC.

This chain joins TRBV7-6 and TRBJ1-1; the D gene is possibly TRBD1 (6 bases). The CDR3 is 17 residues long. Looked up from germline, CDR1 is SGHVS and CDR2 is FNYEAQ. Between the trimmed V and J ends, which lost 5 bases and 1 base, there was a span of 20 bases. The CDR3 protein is CASSTSQGTSENTEAFF. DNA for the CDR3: TGTGCCAGCAGCACTTCCCAGGGGACGTCGGAGAACACTGAAGCTTTCTTT.

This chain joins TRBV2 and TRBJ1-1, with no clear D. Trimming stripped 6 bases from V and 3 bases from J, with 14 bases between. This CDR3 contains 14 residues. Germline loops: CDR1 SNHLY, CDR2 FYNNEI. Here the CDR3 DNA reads TGTGCCAGCAGAAGGGAGTCGGTGGACACTGAAGCTTTCTTT. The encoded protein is CASRRESVDTEAFF.